This paragraph covers one TCR beta chain sequence. Its specificity is unknown. These data are taken from a study of shared clonotypes between healthy human individuals. The study's findings and limits: The study's rarefaction showed incomplete sorted-subset sequencing despite large depth. Owing to a small donor count, the genetic and exposure-history diversity represented was limited. Relative to clonotypes present in all four donors, those not shared had lower generation probabilities.

At the deep level, the assay was run. TCRdb's copy holds only in-frame clones and misses some; the assay was immunoSEQ multiplex PCR. The profile shows roughly 1,000,000 clones, roughly 74% of them singletons. Germline CDR1 and CDR2: MNHNY and SVGAGI (reference sequence). With 0 bases clipped from V and 4 bases from J, the junction kept 8 bases outside the gene matches. The CDR3 is 16 residues long. This chain joins TRBV6-6 and TRBJ1-2, with 7 nucleotides matching TRBD1. The sequence derives from a man between 18 and 35 years old in good health. Some clones in this sample may be carry-over from other donors' samples. The sample was memory CD4+ T cells from PBMCs. Specified subset: CD45RA-negative fraction. Here the CDR3 DNA reads TGTGCCAGCAGTTACTCGGGACAGACTTCTTTCTATGGCTACACCTTC. Translated, it gives CASSYSGQTSFYGYTF.